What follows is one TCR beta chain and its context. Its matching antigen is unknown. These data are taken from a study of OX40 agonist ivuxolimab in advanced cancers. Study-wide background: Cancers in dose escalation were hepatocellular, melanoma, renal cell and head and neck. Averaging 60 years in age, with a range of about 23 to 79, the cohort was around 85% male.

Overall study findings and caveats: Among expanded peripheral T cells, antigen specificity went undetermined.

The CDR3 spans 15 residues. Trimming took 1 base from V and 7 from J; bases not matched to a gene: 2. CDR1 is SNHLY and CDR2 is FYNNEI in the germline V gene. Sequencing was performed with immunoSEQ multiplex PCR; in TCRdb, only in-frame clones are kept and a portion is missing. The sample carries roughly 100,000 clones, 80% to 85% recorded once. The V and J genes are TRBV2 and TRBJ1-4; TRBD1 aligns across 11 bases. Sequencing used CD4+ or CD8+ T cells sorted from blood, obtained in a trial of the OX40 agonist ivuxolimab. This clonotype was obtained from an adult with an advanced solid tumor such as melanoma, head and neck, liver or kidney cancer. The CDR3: CASSEGGTGGEKLFF. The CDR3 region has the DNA TGTGCCAGCAGTGAAGGGGGGACAGGGGGTGAAAAACTGTTTTTT. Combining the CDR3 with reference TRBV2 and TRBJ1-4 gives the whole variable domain EPEVTQTPSHQVTQMGQEVILRCVPISNHLYFYWYRQILGQKVEFLVSFYNNEISEKSEIFDDQFSVERPDGSNFTLKIRSTKLEDSAMYFCASSEGGTGGEKLFFGSGTQLSVL.